This T cell receptor (beta chain) is from a study of blood T cell repertoires in COVID-19 (TCRdb year 2020). The study in broad terms: The collaborator samples originated in the United States, Italy and Spain and spanned the acute and convalescent phases of COVID-19. The material from the prospective study consisted of cDNA or gDNA derived from T cells, B-cell-depleted T cells, or PBMCs. The dataset comprised deeply sampled blood TCRbeta repertoires from subjects exposed to, actively infected with, or recovered from COVID-19. A freely available public database, intended as a resource for researchers studying the immune response to SARS-CoV-2, is where the repertoires were released. Samples were obtained from the ongoing ImmuneRACE study (first 160 participants) and from about 1,300 subjects provided by 6 global collaborators. A de-identified subject ID, COVID-19 status, age in years and sex were almost always included in the sample metadata. HLA class I and class II types, where available, came from metadata supplied by the sample provider rather than from assay-based typing. Study-wide findings and limitations: Clinical and demographic metadata were provided uncurated, with the amount varying by source and participant.

TCRbeta CDR3 regions were amplified from genomic DNA using the immunoSEQ Assay, a bias-controlled multiplex PCR. From the authors' description of their analysis: The number of nucleated cells in each sample was estimated by amplification of reference gene primers within the assay. To quantify the absolute abundance of each unique TCRbeta CDR3 rearrangement, sequence reads were collapsed and filtered. For each sample, productive Simpson clonality was calculated as the square root of Simpson's diversity index over productive rearrangements. What TCRdb holds here is the immuneACCESS table cut down to in-frame rearrangements. Part of the clones is not present; checked against another copy, under half of the missing clones reflect an unresolved V gene, and the others are unexplained. V, J and clone size are taken as reported in that table, and D and trimming were inferred from the DNA itself. This sample is represented by around 81,000 clones; 65% to 90% of them were singletons. The ten largest make up over 40% of the sample.

Concerning this clone itself: Its antigen is still unknown. No base quality values were provided; no much bigger clone lies one nucleotide off.

CDR1 and CDR2 are drawn from the germline V gene: SGHRS, YFSETQ. Compared with germline, V lacks 2 bases and J lacks 7 bases; bases without a gene match: 6. The CDR3 runs 14 residues from the cysteine to the phenylalanine. Here the CDR3 DNA is all that survives: 42 bases in frame from base 1. Each collaborating institution followed its own protocols to collect whole blood in K2EDTA tubes. Collaborator samples were shipped for TCRbeta analysis as frozen whole blood, isolated PBMCs, or DNA extracted from either sample type. Rearrangement joined TRBV5-1 to TRBJ2-1; TRBD2 fits 7 bases in the junction. The source is an elderly man with acute or convalescent COVID-19. Sequenced sample: peripheral blood. The CDR3 amino acid sequence is: CASSLSGDLNEQFF. In nucleotide form, the sequence is TGCGCCAGCAGCTTAAGCGGGGATTTGAATGAGCAGTTCTTC.